This T cell receptor beta chain was recovered during a study of CD8 T cells in Susac syndrome. It was with random hexamers that 0.5 to 1 ug RNA was reverse transcribed. MiXCR was run by TCRdb on the immunoSEQ multiplex PCR reads, yielding one entry per CDR3 protein. The repertoire holds about 440,000 distinct CDR3 sequences, around 85% seen once, with roughly 0.11% in the top ten. The V end was cut by 1 base, the J end by 4 bases, with 14 bases between. Germline V gene sequence: CDR1 LNHDA, CDR2 SQIVND (reference sequence). CDR3 length: 16 amino acids. Sequenced material: CD8+ T cells from PBMCs. This chain uses TRBV19 with TRBJ1-3; possibly TRBD1 for D (5 bases). The sequence was obtained from a human donor with multiple sclerosis. The CDR3 DNA reads TGTGCCAGTAGTATAGGGGACTTCGGATCCGGAAACACCATATATTTT. This translates into CASSIGDFGSGNTIYF.